This T cell receptor (beta chain) was retrieved from a study of blood T cell repertoires in COVID-19. The wider study: Samples came from the United States, Italy and Spain, spanning acute and convalescent COVID-19. Sources were T cells, B-cell-depleted T cells, or PBMCs; the material itself was cDNA or gDNA.

In this sample, this clone turned up a few times. The ends lost 3 bases at V and 7 bases at J; junction bases unmatched: 6. Per the germline V gene, CDR1 is SGHRS and CDR2 is YFSETQ. This CDR3 is 15 amino acids long. The authors' processing: Reference gene primer amplification gave nucleated cell count estimates. TCRdb keeps only in-frame clones here, not all; method: immunoSEQ multiplex PCR. The V and J calls and clone size come from that table; D and trimming were worked out from the DNA. The sample includes about 250,000 clones, approximately 86% seen only once; the top ten take 1.5% to 2%. Source material: peripheral blood. This sequence originates from a woman aged 55-70 years who had recovered from COVID-19. The chain recombines TRBV5-1 with TRBJ1-5; TRBD1 matches 11 bases. CDR3 loop: CASSSEGQGGQPQHF. The CDR3, as DNA: TGCGCCAGCAGCTCGGAGGGACAGGGGGGACAGCCCCAGCATTTT.